The entry below describes one T cell receptor beta chain. Its antigen is unknown. This entry belongs to a study of blood T cells in healthy people across ages. The CDR3 covers 18 residues. The draw of peripheral blood yielded roughly 10 milliliters from each donor. Study findings and constraints: A roughly linear fall in TCR beta diversity per million T cells was seen with increasing age.

Then a second PCR, running roughly 7 to 11 cycles, was carried out with a sample-barcoded 5' primer and a J-beta primer mix. One entry per CDR3 protein, called by TCRdb with MiXCR from the 5' RACE reads. The repertoire includes over 600,000 distinct CDR3 sequences, approximately 60% of them detected once, and under 30% sits in the top ten. The clonotype originates from a middle-aged man in good health. The specimen sequenced was blood. The rearrangement uses TRBV12-3 or TRBV12-4 and TRBJ2-5; D possibly matches TRBD1 or TRBD2 (5 bases each). The J call is in doubt because the DNA end fits TRBJ2-7 better. The CDR3 sequence is CASSLYVLMGPINDEQYF. Written as DNA, the CDR3 is TGTGCCAGCAGTTTATACGTACTAATGGGACCGATCAACGACGAGCAGTACTTC.